These 15 T cell receptor beta chains came from one sample sequenced in a study of T-cell reconstitution after alpha-beta-depleted transplantation in children (dated by TCRdb to about 2016). The library was prepared using PCR. The listed sequencing device is Illumina HiSeq 2500. Molecular barcoding was employed in the preparation of TCR libraries, with unique molecular identifiers being used to normalize TCRbeta repertoire quantification. TCRdb reanalyzed the raw reads on its own, using fastp at Q25 for trimming and MiXCR for clone calling, and kept in-frame beta chains. Rows matching on CDR3 protein sequence are summarized as one entry with the most common DNA and genes. In this sample the table shows about 110,000 distinct CDR3 sequences, 10% of which occur a single time. Clones ranked in the top ten supply 8% of the sample. Sequenced here: PBMCs from the stem cell graft donor, sampled from the stem cell graft. These receptors came from a human donor who donated a stem cell graft to a child with acute lymphoblastic leukemia.

Ten or more counts support this clonotype. The chain employs TRBV3-1 and TRBJ2-7, with D uncertain. The CDR3 is 15 amino acids. Trimming stripped 0 bases from V and 0 bases from J, with 9 bases between. Germline V gene lookup returns CDR1 LGHDT and CDR2 YNNKEL (reference sequence). The CDR3 region has the DNA TGTGCCAGCAGCCAAGATTTCACAGTCTCCTACGAGCAGTACTTC. Translating gives CASSQDFTVSYEQYF.

This clonotype was seen many times. The V gene is TRBV5-1, the J gene TRBJ2-5; 12 bases are shared with TRBD2. V lost 2 bases, J lost 5 bases, and 1 base stayed unmatched. From germline, CDR1 is SGHRS and CDR2 YFSETQ. The CDR3 totals 14 residues. Written as DNA, the CDR3 is TGCGCCAGCAGCTTTACTAGCGGGGGGGAGACCCAGTACTTC. Translating it yields CASSFTSGGETQYF.

This chain uses TRBV7-9 with TRBJ2-5; no firm D call. Germline V gene data show CDR1 as SEHNR and CDR2 as FQNEAQ (reference sequence). This CDR3 has 13 residues. Deletions cut 5 bases from V and 5 bases from J, with 12 bases between. DNA for the CDR3: TGTGCCAGCAGCCAACCCTCCACGGAGACCCAGTACTTC. This encodes CASSQPSTETQYF.

This clonotype was found many times. The rearrangement links TRBV12-3 or TRBV12-4 to TRBJ1-2; 9 bases line up with TRBD1. After removal of 4 bases from V and 5 bases from J, the junction contained 8 bases not matched to a gene. This CDR3 region has 15 residues. CDR3 bases: TGTGCCAGCAGTTCCCGGACAGGGGATGGATATGGCTACACCTTC. This encodes CASSSRTGDGYGYTF.

This clonotype was counted many times. The germline gene is not matched at one end of the junction; a read error may be the cause. V is TRBV29-1 and J is TRBJ1-2; 8 positions agree with TRBD1. CDR3 length equals 13 residues. The V gene's germline CDR1 is SQVTM and CDR2 ANQGSEA. CDR3 in amino acids: CSVVGDRRHGNTF. For the CDR3, the DNA is TGCAGCGTTGTTGGGGACAGGCGGCATGGCAACACCTTC.

The sample holds many counts of this clonotype. The chain couples TRBV20-1 to TRBJ2-3; 8 bases align to TRBD1. V lost 4 bases to trimming and J lost 4 bases; unmatched junction nucleotides: 7. Looked up from germline, CDR1 is DFQATT and CDR2 is SNEGSKA (reference sequence). The length of the CDR3 is 14 residues. This chain's CDR3 is CSATDRDFADTQYF. CDR3 DNA sequence: TGCAGTGCTACGGACAGGGATTTTGCAGATACGCAGTATTTT.

This clonotype has at least ten counts. With a much larger clone just one base away, this may be a read error. The chain carries TRBV19 and TRBJ2-6; 10 bases agree with TRBD1. CDR1 is LNHDA, CDR2 SQIVND, per germline (reference sequence). The length of the CDR3 is 16 residues. CDR3 sequence reads: CASSPGQGVGANGLTF. The DNA of the CDR3 is TGTGCCAGTAGTCCTGGACAGGGGGTCGGGGCCAACGGCCTGACTTTC. Full variable domain (missing parts from reference TRBV19 and TRBJ2-6): DGGITQSPKYLFRKEGQNVTLSCEQNLNHDAMYWYRQDPGQGLRLIYYSQIVNDFQKGDIAEGYSVSREKKESFPLTVTSAQKNPTAFYLCASSPGQGVGANGLTFGAGSRLTVL.

This clonotype appeared many times. The V call is TRBV20-1, the J call TRBJ2-2; 9 bases align to TRBD2. With V trimmed by 6 bases and J by 5 bases, 16 bases remained unmatched. Germline values: CDR1 DFQATT, CDR2 SNEGSKA (reference sequence). The length of the CDR3 is 17 residues. CDR3 sequence reads: CSATENRRGGLTGELFF. Here the CDR3 DNA reads TGCAGTGCAACCGAAAATCGGCGGGGGGGACTTACCGGGGAGCTGTTTTTT.

In this sample, this clonotype turned up many times. The chain couples TRBV20-1 to TRBJ2-2, with a weak D call TRBD2 (6 bases). The V and J ends lost 5 bases and 1 base respectively, with 17 bases between them. Germline assignment: CDR1 DFQATT and CDR2 SNEGSKA (reference sequence). CDR3 length: 16 amino acids. The CDR3 DNA reads TGCAGTGCTCGGTCCGGGACTCCTCGGAACACCGGGGAGCTGTTTTTT. Translating it yields CSARSGTPRNTGELFF.

This clonotype was counted at least ten times. The chain employs TRBV3-1 and TRBJ1-5; D perhaps matches TRBD1 (6 bases). The V gene lost 0 bases and the J gene lost 6 bases, with 15 bases spanning the gap. Germline CDR1 and CDR2: LGHDT and YNNKEL (reference sequence). CDR3 length equals 16 residues. The DNA of the CDR3 is TGTGCCAGCAGCCAAGATATGAGGGGAGGGGGTCAGCCCCAGCATTTT. Translated: CASSQDMRGGGQPQHF.

This clonotype was observed at least ten times. The chain combines TRBV24-1 with TRBJ2-3, with D possibly being TRBD1 or TRBD2 (5 bases each). CDR3 length: 12 amino acids. The V gene lost 9 bases and the J gene lost 1 base, with 7 bases spanning the gap. Germline V gene data show CDR1 as KGHDR and CDR2 as SFDVKD. CDR3 DNA: TGTGCCACCCAGGGAGGCACAGATACGCAGTATTTT. Protein sequence: CATQGGTDTQYF.

This clonotype was seen repeatedly, ten times or more. The rearrangement links TRBV2 to TRBJ1-5; TRBD1 might be the D (6 bases). V was shortened by 3 bases and J by 3 bases, with 12 bases between the two germline ends. This CDR3 comprises 15 residues. Germline assignment: CDR1 SNHLY and CDR2 FYNNEI. The CDR3 nucleotides read TGTGCCAGCAGTGAGGGAGGGGGTAACAATCAGCCCCAGCATTTT. Translated: CASSEGGGNNQPQHF.

Many counts were recorded for this clonotype. V gene TRBV5-1 combines with J gene TRBJ2-7, with D possibly TRBD1 on 5 matching bases. CDR3 length: 13 residues. The ends were cut back, 1 base at V and 1 base at J, with 6 bases in the middle. CDR1 and CDR2 from the germline V gene are SGHRS and YFSETQ. This chain's CDR3 is CASSLTGSYEQYF. CDR3 coding DNA: TGCGCCAGCAGCTTGACAGGTTCCTACGAGCAGTACTTC.

This clonotype was counted many times. The chain employs TRBV25-1 and TRBJ2-5, with TRBD1 matching over 8 bases. V was clipped by 2 bases and J by 5 bases; unmatched bases: 13. The CDR3 length is 17 residues. Germline-derived CDR1 and CDR2 are MGHDK and SYGVNS. DNA for the CDR3: TGTGCCAGCAGTGAACGCTTAGGGACAGGAGGGTGGGAGACCCAGTACTTC. Translated, it gives CASSERLGTGGWETQYF.

This clonotype was counted at least ten times. The V gene is TRBV12-3 or TRBV12-4, the J gene TRBJ2-1; possibly TRBD2 for D (6 bases). The length of the CDR3 is 12 residues. Trimming cost V 6 bases and J 9 bases, with 12 bases left between them. CDR3 in amino acids: CASSPGVPEQFF. For the CDR3, the DNA is TGTGCCAGCAGCCCGGGGGTACCTGAGCAGTTCTTC.